These T cell receptor beta chains were read from a single sample in a study of blood T cell repertoires in COVID-19. Clones were read by immunoSEQ multiplex PCR, and TCRdb kept only the in-frame ones, dropping some. Among roughly 6,600 clones, about nine tenths were seen once, and the ten largest hold 7.5% to 9.5%. Sequencing was done on a sample of peripheral blood. These TCRs come from a human donor in a cohort sampled during active COVID-19. The donor label of this sample is uncertain. Each CDR3 is given with its conserved first and last residue. The D gene is left open where the match is weak. Clone size is shown for a subset of rows, as once, few, many or a class of expanded clone.

>.|TRBD2|TRBV5-1|TRBJ2-1
CASSLGGVAGVVDEQFF
TGCGCCAGCAGCTTGGGAGGGGTAGCGGGAGTTGTCGATGAGCAGTTCTTC
>.|TRBD2|TRBV24-1|TRBJ2-3
CATSTGTSGRKDTQYF
TGTGCCACCAGTACCGGGACTAGCGGGAGAAAAGATACGCAGTATTTT
>.|TRBD1|TRBV5-6|TRBJ1-2
CASSPTRQGDYGYTF
TGTGCCAGCAGCCCGACCCGACAGGGCGACTATGGCTACACCTTC
>.|.|TRBV5-1|TRBJ1-4
CASSLMGAGEKLFF
TGCGCCAGCAGCTTGATGGGGGCAGGGGAAAAACTGTTTTTT
>.|.|TRBV5-1|TRBJ2-2
CASSLALTALTNTGELFF
TGCGCCAGCAGCTTGGCTCTGACAGCTTTAACGAACACCGGGGAGCTGTTTTTT
>.|TRBD2|TRBV3-1/TRBV3-2|TRBJ2-5
CASSRGLAGGETQYF
TGTGCCAGCAGCCGGGGACTAGCGGGAGGGGAGACCCAGTACTTC
>.|TRBD2|TRBV5-1|TRBJ2-3
CASSLGLADFTDTQYF
TGCGCCAGCAGCTTGGGACTAGCGGACTTCACAGATACGCAGTATTTT
>.|.|TRBV9|TRBJ1-3
CASSVGREPGNTIYF
TGTGCCAGCAGCGTAGGCAGGGAACCTGGAAACACCATATATTTT
>.|.|TRBV28|TRBJ1-3
CASSLWSRSGNTIYF
TGTGCCAGCAGTTTATGGTCTAGGTCTGGAAACACCATATATTTT
>.|TRBD1|TRBV3-1/TRBV3-2|TRBJ1-4
CASSIRQGVNEKLFF
TGTGCCAGCAGCATCCGACAGGGCGTTAATGAAAAACTGTTTTTT
>.|.|TRBV3-1/TRBV3-2|TRBJ1-4
CASSQAGWLLFF
TGTGCCAGCAGCCAGGCGGGGTGGTTGCTGTTTTTT
>.|.|TRBV6-1|TRBJ2-3
CASSEAGQQGRYTQYF
TGTGCCAGCAGTGAAGCTGGGCAACAGGGCCGATATACGCAGTATTTT
>.|.|TRBV5-1|TRBJ1-4
CASSFGATNEKLFF
TGCGCCAGCAGCTTTGGGGCCACTAATGAAAAACTGTTTTTT
>.|TRBD1|TRBV2|TRBJ2-2
CASRPQGAGTGELFF
TGTGCCAGCAGGCCACAGGGGGCCGGCACCGGGGAGCTGTTTTTT
>.|TRBD2|TRBV4-1|TRBJ2-7
CASSQGTSGAPGYEQYF
TGCGCCAGCAGCCAAGGGACTAGCGGGGCCCCCGGGTACGAGCAGTACTTC
>.|.|TRBV5-1|TRBJ1-1
CASRVGAGKNTEAFF
TGCGCCAGCAGGGTGGGGGCAGGGAAGAACACTGAAGCTTTCTTT
>.|TRBD2|TRBV18|TRBJ2-1
CASSPGLAGIKGDEQFF
TGTGCCAGCTCACCAGGACTAGCGGGAATAAAGGGGGATGAGCAGTTCTTC
>once|TRBD1|TRBV7-2|TRBJ1-6
CASSLGDRQGSPLHF
TGTGCCAGCAGCTTAGGGGACAGGCAAGGCTCACCCCTCCACTTT
>.|TRBD2|TRBV5-5|TRBJ2-7
CASSIRTSGNHEQYF
TGTGCCAGCAGCATACGGACTAGCGGGAACCACGAGCAGTACTTC
>.|TRBD1|TRBV6-6|TRBJ1-2
CASRQGEYGYTF
TGTGCCAGCAGACAGGGGGAGTATGGCTACACCTTC
>.|.|TRBV29-1|TRBJ2-5
CSVRPNQGQETQYF
TGCAGCGTTCGACCTAATCAGGGCCAAGAGACCCAGTACTTC
>.|TRBD2|TRBV2|TRBJ2-3
CASSEPLAASADTQYF
TGTGCCAGCAGTGAGCCCCTAGCGGCTTCGGCAGATACGCAGTATTTT
>.|TRBD1|TRBV7-9|TRBJ2-7
CASSPDRGYEQYF
TGTGCCAGCAGCCCGGACAGGGGCTACGAGCAGTACTTC
>.|.|TRBV6-1|TRBJ2-7
CASSEQRARAYEQYF
TGTGCCAGCAGTGAACAGAGGGCTAGGGCCTACGAGCAGTACTTC
>.|.|TRBV5-6|TRBJ1-5
CASSPQGFDQPQHF
TGTGCCAGCAGCCCACAGGGTTTCGATCAGCCCCAGCATTTT
>.|.|TRBV21-1|TRBJ2-5
CAGAGGPRKTQYF
TGTGCCGGAGCGGGGGGGCCTAGGAAGACCCAGTACTTC
>.|TRBD1|TRBV6-5|TRBJ2-7
CAAGQGNYEQYF
TGTGCCGCGGGACAGGGGAACTACGAGCAGTACTTC
>.|.|TRBV10-1|TRBJ1-1
CASSDPGQGTEAFF
TGCGCCAGCAGTGATCCAGGGCAGGGCACTGAAGCTTTCTTT
>.|.|TRBV2|TRBJ2-5
CASNYRAYQETQYF
TGTGCCAGCAATTACAGGGCTTACCAAGAGACCCAGTACTTC
>.|.|TRBV7-2|TRBJ2-5
CASSLKVGSVQETQYF
TGTGCCAGCAGCTTAAAAGTTGGCAGCGTGCAAGAGACCCAGTACTTC
>.|.|TRBV5-5|TRBJ2-7
CASSYGTPYPTYEQYF
TGTGCCAGCAGTTACGGGACTCCTTACCCCACCTACGAGCAGTACTTC
>once|TRBD2|TRBV7-9|TRBJ2-5
CASSFVAGGGETQYF
TGTGCCAGCAGCTTTGTTGCGGGGGGAGGAGAGACCCAGTACTTC
>.|.|TRBV21-1|TRBJ1-1
CASSDSRNTEAFF
TGTGCCAGCAGTGACAGTAGGAACACTGAAGCTTTCTTT
>.|.|TRBV4-1|TRBJ2-1
CASSQETGEQFF
TGCGCCAGCAGCCAAGAAACGGGTGAGCAGTTCTTC
>.|.|TRBV19|TRBJ1-2
CASSIGHVNYGYTF
TGTGCCAGTAGTATCGGACATGTTAACTATGGCTACACCTTC
>.|TRBD1|TRBV28|TRBJ1-5
CASSSSRQGYNQPQHF
TGTGCCAGCAGCTCTTCCCGACAGGGTTACAATCAGCCCCAGCATTTT
>medium-sized|TRBD1|TRBV2|TRBJ1-5
CASSALYPGTDNQPQHF
TGTGCCAGCAGTGCGCTGTACCCCGGGACAGACAATCAGCCCCAGCATTTT
>once|TRBD1|TRBV11-2|TRBJ1-6
CASSADRGGDSPLHF
TGTGCCAGCAGCGCAGACAGGGGAGGAGATTCACCCCTCCACTTT
>.|.|TRBV5-1|TRBJ2-7
CASSLVQGTYEQYF
TGCGCCAGCAGCTTGGTCCAGGGAACCTACGAGCAGTACTTC
>.|TRBD2|TRBV5-4|TRBJ2-1
CASSPFERGGKFF
TGTGCCAGCAGCCCGTTCGAGCGGGGGGGCAAGTTCTTC
>.|.|TRBV12-3/TRBV12-4|TRBJ2-5
CASSRGETQYF
TGTGCCAGCAGCCGGGGAGAGACCCAGTACTTC
>.|.|TRBV19|TRBJ1-6
CASSIGGTNYNSPLHF
TGTGCCAGTAGTATCGGGGGGACGAACTATAATTCACCCCTCCACTTT
>.|.|TRBV12-5|TRBJ2-4
CASGTGSNKNIQYF
TGTGCTAGTGGAACAGGGAGTAACAAAAACATTCAGTACTTC
>.|TRBD1|TRBV4-1|TRBJ1-2
CASSQGTGFGGYTF
TGCGCCAGCAGCCAGGGGACAGGGTTCGGCGGCTACACCTTC
>.|.|TRBV11-3|TRBJ2-2
CASSPNRDRELFF
TGTGCCAGCAGCCCCAACAGGGACCGGGAGCTGTTTTTT
>large|TRBD1|TRBV5-6|TRBJ1-2
CASSWGQGDGYGYTF
TGTGCCAGCAGCTGGGGACAGGGGGACGGCTATGGCTACACCTTC
>.|TRBD1|TRBV6-5|TRBJ1-2
CASSQGAWDGYTF
TGTGCCAGCAGCCAGGGGGCGTGGGATGGCTACACCTTC
>.|TRBD2|TRBV5-6|TRBJ2-1
CASSLISGMGNEQFF
TGTGCCAGCAGCTTAATTAGCGGGATGGGCAATGAGCAGTTCTTC
>.|.|TRBV21-1|TRBJ1-6
CASSKVKTGYNSPLHF
TGTGCCAGCAGCAAAGTCAAGACAGGTTATAATTCACCCCTCCACTTT
>.|TRBD1|TRBV6-2/TRBV6-3|TRBJ2-2
CASSPNLPTGPMRAGELFF
TGTGCCAGCAGTCCCAACTTGCCGACAGGGCCTATGCGGGCCGGGGAGCTGTTTTTT
>.|.|TRBV19|TRBJ1-4
CASSIDRRGRPNEKLFF
TGTGCCAGTAGTATAGATCGGAGGGGCCGACCTAATGAAAAACTGTTTTTT
>.|.|TRBV7-2|TRBJ1-6
CASSLAQGVNSPLHF
TGTGCCAGCAGCTTAGCCCAAGGGGTTAATTCACCCCTCCACTTT
>.|TRBD2|TRBV7-9|TRBJ2-7
CASRKVAGPHEQYF
TGTGCCAGCCGCAAAGTAGCGGGACCCCACGAGCAGTACTTC
>.|TRBD2|TRBV5-1|TRBJ2-1
CASSSASGTNEQFF
TGCGCCAGCAGTAGTGCTAGCGGGACGAATGAGCAGTTCTTC
>.|TRBD2|TRBV5-6|TRBJ2-5
CASSFTAGGLAVQETQYF
TGTGCCAGCAGCTTTACTGCCGGGGGACTAGCGGTTCAAGAGACCCAGTACTTC